Below are 23 T cell receptor beta chains sequenced from a single sample in a study of T-cell memory formation after mild COVID-19. TCRdb re-called the 5' RACE reads through MiXCR, storing one row per CDR3 protein. There are around 180,000 distinct CDR3 sequences in the sample; less than 20% occur only once, and roughly 4.3% lies in the top ten. The sample was PBMCs or a T cell subset sorted from them (not recorded which). Receptors originate from a man in his late teens or twenties who had mild COVID-19 (a few samples of this study predate the infection). Cell type and time point are not known.

The rearrangement joins TRBV7-6 to TRBJ2-5; 8 positions match TRBD1. The ends lost 5 bases at V and 4 bases at J; junction bases unmatched: 9. CDR3 length: 15 residues. CDR1 and CDR2 (germline): SGHVS, FNYEAQ. CDR3 bases: TGTGCCAGCAGCCGGGGGACAGGAGTTAGAGAGACCCAGTACTTC. This gives the protein CASSRGTGVRETQYF.

There are a few counts of this clonotype. The chain recombines TRBV20-1 with TRBJ2-1; 10 bases match TRBD2. The V gene end was trimmed by 8 bases and the J gene end by 7 bases; junction bases not matched to a gene: 8. In germline, CDR1 is DFQATT, CDR2 SNEGSKA (reference sequence). This CDR3 is built from 13 residues. This CDR3 is CSPAGGFVNEQFF. The CDR3 DNA is TGCAGTCCAGCGGGGGGGTTCGTTAATGAGCAGTTCTTC.

This chain links TRBV12-3 or TRBV12-4 with TRBJ1-1; 7 bases match TRBD1. V lost 10 bases, J lost 7 bases, and 21 bases stayed unmatched. The CDR3 consists of 16 residues. The CDR3 here is CATQKGARGFEDEAFF. Here the CDR3 DNA reads TGTGCCACCCAGAAGGGGGCCAGGGGGTTTGAGGATGAAGCTTTCTTT.

Ten or more counts support this clonotype. V is TRBV5-1 and J is TRBJ2-3; 7 nucleotides match TRBD1. This CDR3 is 14 amino acids long. Germline assignment: CDR1 SGHRS and CDR2 YFSETQ. J lost 2 bases, V lost 6 bases, and 6 bases had no gene match. This CDR3 is CASTLEGATDTQYF. CDR3 sequence (DNA): TGCGCCAGCACTCTAGAGGGGGCCACAGATACGCAGTATTTT. The whole variable domain, filled in from reference TRBV5-1 and TRBJ2-3, reads KAGVTQTPRYLIKTRGQQVTLSCSPISGHRSVSWYQQTPGQGLQFLFEYFSETQRNKGNFPGRFSGRQFSNSRSEMNVSTLELGDSALYLCASTLEGATDTQYFGPGTRLTVL.

J is TRBJ2-3 and V is TRBV7-3, with 7 bases matching TRBD1. The CDR3 runs to 17 residues. CDR1 and CDR2 from the germline V gene are SGHTA and FQGTGA. The V and J ends lost 1 base and 2 bases, in that order; junction bases with no gene match: 9. CDR3 sequence reads: CASSLSTGDSITDTQYF. The CDR3 DNA is TGTGCCAGCAGCTTAAGTACAGGGGATTCTATCACAGATACGCAGTATTTT. The whole variable domain, remainder taken from reference TRBV7-3 and TRBJ2-3, is GAGVSQTPSNKVTEKGKYVELRCDPISGHTALYWYRQSLGQGPEFLIYFQGTGAADDSGLPNDRFFAVRPEGSVSTLKIQRTERGDSAVYLCASSLSTGDSITDTQYFGPGTRLTVL.

This clonotype occurred a few times. Germline is not matched at one junction end, which may reflect a read error. The chain recombines TRBV7-7 with TRBJ2-5; 7 bases agree with TRBD1. CDR1 and CDR2 (germline): SSHAT, FNYEAQ (reference sequence). The CDR3 extends over 14 amino acids. CDR3 sequence: CASSSTGRQETQYF. In nucleotides, the CDR3 is TGTGCTAGCAGCTCGACAGGGCGACAAGAGACCCAGTACTTC.

The genes are TRBV20-1 and TRBJ2-7, with 13 bases that match TRBD2. The CDR3 has 13 amino acids. CDR1 and CDR2 (germline): DFQATT, SNEGSKA (reference sequence). The CDR3 sequence: CRKVTSGGREQYV. The CDR3, as DNA: TGCAGGAAGGTGACTAGCGGGGGGAGGGAGCAGTACGTC.

The V gene is TRBV20-1, the J gene TRBJ1-5; D gene unclear. V was trimmed by 6 bases and J by 0 bases, leaving 12 bases between them. Per germline, CDR1 DFQATT and CDR2 SNEGSKA (reference sequence). The CDR3 consists of 14 residues. The chain's CDR3 is CSAGTVYSNQPQHF. The CDR3, as DNA: TGCAGTGCGGGAACGGTGTATAGCAATCAGCCCCAGCATTTT.

The chain uses TRBV5-1 and TRBJ2-3; 15 bases map to TRBD2. Germline V CDR1 and CDR2: SGHRS, YFSETQ. CDR3 length: 17 residues. V shed 4 bases, J shed 5 bases, and the junction held 8 bases outside the gene matches. In nucleotides, the CDR3 is TGCGCCAGCAGCCTCTGGACTAGCGGGGGGGTTGTAGATACGCAGTATTTT. Translating gives CASSLWTSGGVVDTQYF.

CDR3 protein: CSATNRVRDGYTF. The CDR3 DNA reads TGCAGTGCTACAAACAGGGTTAGAGATGGCTACACCTTC. V and J are TRBV20-1 and TRBJ1-2; D is perhaps TRBD1 (6 bases). V lost 4 bases to trimming and J lost 6 bases, with 15 bases between them. Germline V gene data show CDR1 as DFQATT and CDR2 as SNEGSKA (reference sequence). CDR3 size: 13 residues.

J is TRBJ1-5 and V is TRBV7-2; 9 bases match TRBD1. This CDR3 region has 15 residues. With V trimmed by 5 bases and J by 9 bases, 11 bases remained unmatched. CDR1 is SGHTA, CDR2 FQGNSA, per germline. The CDR3 DNA reads TGTGCCAGCAGCCCGGGACAGGGTGTGGGGTGGCCCCAGCATTTT. Protein: CASSPGQGVGWPQHF. Full variable domain (rest looked up from reference TRBV7-2 and TRBJ1-5): GAGVSQSPSNKVTEKGKDVELRCDPISGHTALYWYRQSLGQGLEFLIYFQGNSAPDKSGLPSDRFSAERTGGSVSTLTIQRTQQEDSAVYLCASSPGQGVGWPQHFGDGTRLSIL.

This chain links TRBV5-6 with TRBJ2-7; D could derive from TRBD1 or TRBD2 (5 bases each). This CDR3 is 14 amino acids long. V lost 1 base and J lost 2, with 10 bases in between. CDR1 is SGHDT, CDR2 YYEEEE, per germline. This CDR3 reads CASSLTGRTYEQYV. CDR3 bases: TGTGCCAGCAGCTTGACGGGACGGACCTACGAGCAGTACGTC.

This clonotype was seen many times. The V gene is TRBV12-3 or TRBV12-4, the J gene TRBJ2-1, with D perhaps TRBD1 or TRBD2 (5 bases each). This CDR3 is built from 16 residues. V was cut by 3 bases and J by 6 bases, with 18 bases left in between. The CDR3 sequence is CASSFQIPSTGNEQFF. The CDR3 DNA reads TGTGCCAGCAGTTTTCAAATCCCTAGCACAGGCAATGAGCAGTTCTTC.

This clonotype was recorded at least ten times. The gene calls are TRBV7-2 and TRBJ2-1; 7 bases agree with TRBD2. The V and J ends lost 3 bases and 7 bases, in that order; junction bases with no gene match: 3. Germline-derived CDR1 and CDR2 are SGHTA and FQGNSA. The CDR3 covers 13 residues. Written as DNA, the CDR3 is TGTGCCAGCAGCTTTCGCGGGAGTAATGAGCAGTTCTTC. Translation gives CASSFRGSNEQFF.

V is TRBV30 and J is TRBJ2-3; D gene unclear. V lost 3 bases and J 8 bases, leaving 18 bases between the germline ends. The CDR3 is made up of 14 amino acids. The germline CDR1 and CDR2 sequences are GTSNPN and SVGIG (reference sequence). CDR3 DNA: TGTGCCTGGAGCCCCCCCGGGTTCAAGGGTACGCAGTATTTT. Its translation: CAWSPPGFKGTQYF.

The CDR3 region has the DNA TGTGCCAGCAGCACCCGATGGAGTCAGCGGGGGAAAGATACGCAGTATTTT. Residues: CASSTRWSQRGKDTQYF. The V gene is TRBV7-9, the J gene TRBJ2-3; 8 bases match TRBD2. The length of the CDR3 is 17 residues. Germline trimming cut 5 bases from V and 5 bases from J; bases unmatched to any gene: 15. Per germline, CDR1 SEHNR and CDR2 FQNEAQ (reference sequence).

The J gene is TRBJ2-3, the V gene TRBV6-2 or TRBV6-3, with TRBD2 identical over 12 bases. This CDR3 comprises 18 residues. V lost 1 base, J lost 2 bases, and 7 bases stayed unmatched. Germline V lookup: CDR1 MNHEY, CDR2 SVGEGT. Here the CDR3 reads CASSYLRTSGENTDTQYF. CDR3 coding DNA: TGTGCCAGCAGTTACTTGAGGACTAGCGGGGAGAACACAGATACGCAGTATTTT.

This clonotype turned up a few times. The junction departs from germline at one end; a sequencing error may be responsible. The V call is TRBV20-1, the J call TRBJ2-3; D may be TRBD2 (5 bases). The CDR3 contains 16 residues. The germline V gene encodes CDR1 DFQATT and CDR2 SNEGSKA (reference sequence). Here the CDR3 DNA reads TGCAGTGCTAGAGATAATGGACTCCTAAGCACTGATACGCAGTATTTT. This encodes CSARDNGLLSTDTQYF.

This clonotype turned up a few times. The J gene is TRBJ2-3, the V gene TRBV6-6; TRBD1 matches at 7 bases. The CDR3 totals 17 residues. The trim removed 6 bases at V and 0 bases at J, leaving 12 bases unmatched. Per the germline V gene, CDR1 is MNHNY and CDR2 is SVGAGI (reference sequence). The CDR3 loop reads CASSPSLGGPSTDTQYF. The CDR3 nucleotides are TGTGCCAGCAGCCCTTCACTAGGGGGCCCCAGCACAGATACGCAGTATTTT.

The chain couples TRBV5-1 to TRBJ2-5; D assignment may be TRBD1 or TRBD2 (5 bases each). The CDR3 has 14 residues. V shed 1 base and J shed 5 bases, with 12 bases lying between them. Per germline, CDR1 SGHRS and CDR2 YFSETQ. Here the CDR3 reads CASSLLDGAETQYF. DNA for the CDR3: TGCGCCAGCAGCTTGTTGGACGGGGCGGAGACCCAGTACTTC.

This clonotype was observed many times. The rearrangement joins TRBV4-2 to TRBJ2-7; TRBD2 agrees at 11 bases. Germline CDR1 and CDR2: LGHNA and YNFKEQ. The CDR3 covers 19 residues. The V and J ends lost 2 bases and 3 bases, in that order; junction bases with no gene match: 15. Here the CDR3 reads CASSQIGGGRTSGYYEQYF. In nucleotides, the CDR3 is TGTGCCAGCAGCCAAATCGGGGGTGGCAGGACTAGCGGGTACTACGAGCAGTACTTC.

This clonotype came up a few times. V usage is TRBV30 and J usage is TRBJ2-7; tentative D call: TRBD1 (7 bases). V was clipped by 4 bases and J by 6 bases, with 16 bases between them. From germline, CDR1 is GTSNPN and CDR2 SVGIG (reference sequence). The CDR3 is made up of 13 amino acids. Here the CDR3 reads CAWKAQGGREQYF. CDR3 sequence (DNA): TGTGCCTGGAAGGCTCAGGGGGGCCGCGAGCAGTACTTC.

V is TRBV5-1 and J is TRBJ1-1; D remains ambiguous. The CDR3 extends over 16 amino acids. Deletions cut 0 bases from V and 11 bases from J, with 23 bases between. From germline, CDR1 is SGHRS and CDR2 YFSETQ. The CDR3 DNA follows: TGCGCCAGCAGCTTGGGGGCGATCGGAGGCTCCGTGAATGCTTTCTTT. It is translated as CASSLGAIGGSVNAFF.